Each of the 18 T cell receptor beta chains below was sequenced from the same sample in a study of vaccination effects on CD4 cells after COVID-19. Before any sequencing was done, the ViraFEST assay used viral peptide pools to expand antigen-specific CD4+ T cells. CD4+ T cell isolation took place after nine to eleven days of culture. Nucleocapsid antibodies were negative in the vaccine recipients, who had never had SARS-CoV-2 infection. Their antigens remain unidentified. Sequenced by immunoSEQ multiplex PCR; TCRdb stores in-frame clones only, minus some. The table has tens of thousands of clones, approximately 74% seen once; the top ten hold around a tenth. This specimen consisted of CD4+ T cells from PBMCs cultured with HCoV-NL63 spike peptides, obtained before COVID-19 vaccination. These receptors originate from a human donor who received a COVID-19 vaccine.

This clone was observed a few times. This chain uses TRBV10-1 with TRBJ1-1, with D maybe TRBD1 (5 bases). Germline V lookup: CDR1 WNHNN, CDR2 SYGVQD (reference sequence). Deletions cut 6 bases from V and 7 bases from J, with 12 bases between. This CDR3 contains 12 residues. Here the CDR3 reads CASRRPGGEAFF. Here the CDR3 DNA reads TGCGCCAGCAGACGACCGGGGGGTGAAGCTTTCTTT.

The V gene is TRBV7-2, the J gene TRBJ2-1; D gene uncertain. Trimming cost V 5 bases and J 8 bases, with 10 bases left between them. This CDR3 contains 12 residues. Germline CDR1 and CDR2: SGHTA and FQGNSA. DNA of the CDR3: TGTGCCAGCAGCACCTCAGGTTATGAGCAGTTCTTC. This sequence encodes CASSTSGYEQFF.

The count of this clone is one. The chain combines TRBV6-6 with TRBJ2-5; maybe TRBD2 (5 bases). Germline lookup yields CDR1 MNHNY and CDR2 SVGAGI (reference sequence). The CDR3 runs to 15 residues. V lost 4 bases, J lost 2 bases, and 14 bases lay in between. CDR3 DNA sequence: TGTGCCAGCAGTTTCACTGCGGGCCGTCAAGAGACCCAGTACTTC. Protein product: CASSFTAGRQETQYF.

CDR3 nucleotide sequence: TGCGCCAGCAGCGGGGGGACAGGGATGAACACTGAAGCTTTCTTT. Amino acid sequence: CASSGGTGMNTEAFF. The V call is TRBV5-1, the J call TRBJ1-1, with 9 bases matching TRBD1. The CDR3 has 15 residues. Germline assignment: CDR1 SGHRS and CDR2 YFSETQ. V trimming: 4 bases; J trimming: 0 bases; junction bases outside the gene matches: 4.

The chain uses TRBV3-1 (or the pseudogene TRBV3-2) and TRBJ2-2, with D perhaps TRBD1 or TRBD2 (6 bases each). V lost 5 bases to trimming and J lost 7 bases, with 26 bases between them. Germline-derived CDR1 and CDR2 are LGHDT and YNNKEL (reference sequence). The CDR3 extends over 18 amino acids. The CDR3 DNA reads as TGTGCCAGCAGCGTACGACTCTCGGGGGCGGAAAGACACGGGGAGCTGTTTTTT. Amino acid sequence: CASSVRLSGAERHGELFF.

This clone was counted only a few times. CDR3: CASSFRHEQYF. CDR3 bases: TGTGCCAGCAGTTTCCGTCACGAGCAGTACTTC. J is TRBJ2-7 and V is TRBV27, with D hard to call. Trimming took 3 bases from V and 5 from J, leaving 5 bases between them. Germline values: CDR1 MNHEY, CDR2 SMNVEV (reference sequence). CDR3 length: 11 amino acids.

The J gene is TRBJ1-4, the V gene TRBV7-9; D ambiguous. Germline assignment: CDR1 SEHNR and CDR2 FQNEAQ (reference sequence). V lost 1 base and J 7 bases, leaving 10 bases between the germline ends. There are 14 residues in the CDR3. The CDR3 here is CASSLVRQGEKLFF. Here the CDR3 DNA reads TGTGCCAGCAGCTTAGTCAGGCAAGGTGAAAAACTGTTTTTT.

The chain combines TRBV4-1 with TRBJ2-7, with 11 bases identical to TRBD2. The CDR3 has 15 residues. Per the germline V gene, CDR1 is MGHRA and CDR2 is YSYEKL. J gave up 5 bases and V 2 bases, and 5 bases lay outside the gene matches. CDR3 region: CASSQKGLAADEQYF. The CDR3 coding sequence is TGCGCCAGCAGCCAAAAGGGACTAGCGGCCGACGAGCAGTACTTC.

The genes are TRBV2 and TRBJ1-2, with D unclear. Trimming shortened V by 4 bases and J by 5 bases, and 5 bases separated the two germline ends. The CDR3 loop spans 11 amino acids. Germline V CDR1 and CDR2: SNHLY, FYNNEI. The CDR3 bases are TGTGCCAGCAGTGGGGGTTATGGCTACACCTTC. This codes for CASSGGYGYTF.

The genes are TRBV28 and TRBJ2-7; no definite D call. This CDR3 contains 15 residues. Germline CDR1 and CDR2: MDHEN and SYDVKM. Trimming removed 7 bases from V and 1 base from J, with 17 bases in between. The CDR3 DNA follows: TGTGCCAGCACCTCACGACCCACTCCGTCCTACGAGCAGTACTTC. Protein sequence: CASTSRPTPSYEQYF.

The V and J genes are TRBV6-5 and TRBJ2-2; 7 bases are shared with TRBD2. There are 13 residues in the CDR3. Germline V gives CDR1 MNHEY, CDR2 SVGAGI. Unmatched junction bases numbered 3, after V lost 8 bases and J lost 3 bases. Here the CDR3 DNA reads TGTGCCAGCTCTCGGGGGGACACCGGGGAGCTGTTTTTT. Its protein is CASSRGDTGELFF.

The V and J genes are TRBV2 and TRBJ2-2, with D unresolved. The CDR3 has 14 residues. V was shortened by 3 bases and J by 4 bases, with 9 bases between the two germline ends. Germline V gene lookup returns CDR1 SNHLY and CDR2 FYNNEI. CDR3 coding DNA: TGTGCCAGCAGTGAGGCGTCCGCCACCGGGGAGCTGTTTTTT. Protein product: CASSEASATGELFF. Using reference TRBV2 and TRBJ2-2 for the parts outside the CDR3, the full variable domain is EPEVTQTPSHQVTQMGQEVILRCVPISNHLYFYWYRQILGQKVEFLVSFYNNEISEKSEIFDDQFSVERPDGSNFTLKIRSTKLEDSAMYFCASSEASATGELFFGEGSRLTVL.

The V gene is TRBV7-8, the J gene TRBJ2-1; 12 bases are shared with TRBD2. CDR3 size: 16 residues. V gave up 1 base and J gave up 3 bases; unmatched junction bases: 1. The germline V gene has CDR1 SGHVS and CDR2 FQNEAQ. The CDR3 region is CASSLELAGGYNEQFF. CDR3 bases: TGTGCCAGCAGCTTAGAACTAGCGGGGGGCTACAATGAGCAGTTCTTC. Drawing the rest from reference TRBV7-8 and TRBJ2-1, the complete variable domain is GAGVSQSPRYKVAKRGQDVALRCDPISGHVSLFWYQQALGQGPEFLTYFQNEAQLDKSGLPSDRFFAERPEGSVSTLKIQRTQQEDSAVYLCASSLELAGGYNEQFFGPGTRLTVL.

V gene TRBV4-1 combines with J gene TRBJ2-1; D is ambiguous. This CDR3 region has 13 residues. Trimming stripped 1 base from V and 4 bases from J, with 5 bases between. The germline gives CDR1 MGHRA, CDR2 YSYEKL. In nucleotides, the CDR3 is TGCGCCAGCAGCCAAGTTCCTTACAATGAGCAGTTCTTC. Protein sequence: CASSQVPYNEQFF.

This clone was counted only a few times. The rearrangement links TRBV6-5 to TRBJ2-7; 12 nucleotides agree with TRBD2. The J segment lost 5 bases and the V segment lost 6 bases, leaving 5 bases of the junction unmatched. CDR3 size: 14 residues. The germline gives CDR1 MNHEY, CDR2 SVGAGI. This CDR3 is CASRASGRGDEQYF. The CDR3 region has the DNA TGTGCCAGCAGGGCTAGCGGGAGGGGCGACGAGCAGTACTTC.

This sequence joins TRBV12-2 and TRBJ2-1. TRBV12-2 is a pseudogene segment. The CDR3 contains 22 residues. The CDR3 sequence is CAGSDRLPARGSGQGTYNEQFF. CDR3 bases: TGTGCAGGGAGCGACAGGCTCCCGGCAAGGGGTAGCGGTCAAGGAACGTACAATGAGCAGTTCTTC.

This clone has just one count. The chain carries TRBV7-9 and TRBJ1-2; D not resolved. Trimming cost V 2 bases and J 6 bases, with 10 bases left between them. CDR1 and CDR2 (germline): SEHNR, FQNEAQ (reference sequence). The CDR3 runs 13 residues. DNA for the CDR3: TGTGCCAGCAGCTTAAGCAGCGGGGATGGCTACACCTTC. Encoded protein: CASSLSSGDGYTF.

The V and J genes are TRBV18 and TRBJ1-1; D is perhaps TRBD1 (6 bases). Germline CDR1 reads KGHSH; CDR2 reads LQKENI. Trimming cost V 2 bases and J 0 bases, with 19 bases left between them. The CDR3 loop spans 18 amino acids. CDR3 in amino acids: CASSPKQGPTGMNTEAFF. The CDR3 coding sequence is TGTGCCAGCTCACCAAAACAGGGACCGACCGGAATGAACACTGAAGCTTTCTTT.